The next 6 T cell receptor beta chains were all read from a single sample in a study of memory CD4+ T cells and cytomegalovirus serostatus. TCRdb's table, derived via immunoSEQ multiplex PCR, lists solely in-frame clones and lacks some. This sample has around 88,000 clones, with about 80% found just once. Single viable CD3+CD4+CD8-CD45RO+ cells were sorted as the memory CD4+ T cells. The sequencing sample was made of memory CD4+ T cells from blood. These receptors were collected from an adult in good health and CMV-seropositive.

This clone was detected only a few times. The V call is TRBV10-3, the J call TRBJ2-3, with 14 bases matching TRBD2. Germline CDR1 is ENHRY and CDR2 is SYGVKD. V shed 11 bases, J shed 6 bases, and the junction held 4 bases outside the gene matches. The CDR3 loop spans 13 amino acids. The chain's CDR3 is CASRLAGGDTQYF. DNA of the CDR3: TGTGCCTCCCGACTAGCGGGAGGGGATACGCAGTATTTT.

The chain recombines TRBV2 with TRBJ1-2; no reliable D call. Looked up from germline, CDR1 is SNHLY and CDR2 is FYNNEI. There are 13 residues in the CDR3. V was shortened by 4 bases and J by 4 bases, with 10 bases between the two germline ends. The CDR3 bases are TGTGCCAGCAGTGGGGAGCGGTCCTATGGCTACACCTTC. It is translated as CASSGERSYGYTF.

This clone appeared a few times. This chain links TRBV11-2 with TRBJ1-2; D is possibly TRBD1 (5 bases). V was cut by 1 base and J by 7 bases, with 10 bases left in between. Germline V gives CDR1 SGHAT, CDR2 FQNNGV. The CDR3 is 13 amino acids. CDR3 residues: CASSLAGARGYTF. In DNA, the CDR3 is TGTGCCAGCAGCTTAGCCGGGGCGCGTGGCTACACCTTC.

Of note for this clone: Its ends do not fully match the called genes, so a read error is possible. V and J are TRBV7-7 and TRBJ2-7, with 8 bases fitting TRBD1. The CDR3 totals 14 residues. Germline CDR1 and CDR2: SSHAT and FNYEAQ (reference sequence). In DNA, the CDR3 is TGTGCTAGCAGCTTAGGACAGGGAGATGGCGAGCAGTACTTC. Translating gives CASSLGQGDGEQYF.

This clone was seen once. A junction boundary mismatches the germline segment, possibly from a read error. This chain joins TRBV10-2 and TRBJ2-7; 10 nucleotides match TRBD2. The germline gives CDR1 WSHSY, CDR2 SAAADI. This CDR3 spans 14 amino acids. The CDR3 DNA sequence: TGCGCCAGCAGAGGACTAGCGGACTCCTCCGAGCAGTACTTC. The encoded protein is CASRGLADSSEQYF.

The V call is TRBV5-4, the J call TRBJ2-3; D remains ambiguous. The CDR3 covers 14 residues. The V end lost 3 bases, the J end lost 2 bases, and 10 bases lay between the germline ends. Per the germline V gene, CDR1 is SGHNT and CDR2 is YYREEE (reference sequence). Here the CDR3 reads CASSSPSTTDTQYF. The CDR3 region has the DNA TGTGCCAGCAGCTCACCCTCTACCACAGATACGCAGTATTTT.